This record concerns one TCR beta chain sequence. The antigen is unknown. It was with 60 Vbeta and 13 Jbeta primers that the PCR ran. Sequencing used immunoSEQ multiplex PCR; TCRdb keeps in-frame clones, though not all of them. The data contain 140,000 or so clones, about four fifths of them singletons. V lost 4 bases and J lost 0, with 8 bases in between. This CDR3 comprises 15 residues. Looked up from germline, CDR1 is SGDLS and CDR2 is YYNGEE. The data were taken from a study of cytomegalovirus exposure and HLA in healthy donors. Whole-study findings and limits: A later analysis linked a missense variant in DCLRE1C to the trimming of TCR beta V and J genes. Among TCR sequences, most were rare, though some public TCRs appeared in many donors. Presence/absence analyses assumed roughly uniform sequencing depth across donors.

Source material: PBMCs. The receptor was isolated from a man aged 35 to 55 in good health and CMV-seronegative. The rearrangement uses TRBV9 and TRBJ1-6; D may be TRBD1 (5 bases). The CDR3 region has the DNA TGTGCCAGCAGCCTGGGGGGCTCCTATAATTCACCCCTCCACTTT. Its translation: CASSLGGSYNSPLHF.